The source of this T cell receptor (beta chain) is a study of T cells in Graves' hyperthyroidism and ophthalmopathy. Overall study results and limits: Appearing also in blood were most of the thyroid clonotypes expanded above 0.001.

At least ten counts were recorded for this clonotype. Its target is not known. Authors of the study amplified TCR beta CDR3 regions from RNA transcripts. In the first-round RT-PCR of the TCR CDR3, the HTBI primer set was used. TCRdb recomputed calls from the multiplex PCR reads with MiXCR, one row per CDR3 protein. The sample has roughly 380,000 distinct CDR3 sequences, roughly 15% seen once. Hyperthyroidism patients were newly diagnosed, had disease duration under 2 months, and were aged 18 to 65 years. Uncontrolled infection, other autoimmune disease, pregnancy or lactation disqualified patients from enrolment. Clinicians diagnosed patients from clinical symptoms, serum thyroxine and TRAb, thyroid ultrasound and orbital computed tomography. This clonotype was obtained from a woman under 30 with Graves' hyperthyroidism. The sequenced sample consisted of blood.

This CDR3 is CASSFEGLGDQPQHF. The CDR3 DNA follows: TGTGCCAGCAGTTTCGAGGGCCTGGGGGATCAGCCCCAGCATTTT. The chain carries TRBV28 and TRBJ1-5; weak D call: TRBD1 (5 bases). Trimming removed 3 bases at V and 5 bases at J, with 14 bases between. The CDR3 is 15 amino acids. CDR1 and CDR2 from the germline V gene are MDHEN and SYDVKM.